These 32 T cell receptor beta chains originate from one sample sequenced in a study of T cells in tuberculosis. This table comes from immunoSEQ multiplex PCR, and its TCRdb copy is limited to in-frame clones, with some not included. The sample shows about 34,000 clones, approximately 90% of them seen only once. Described time point: new active TB diagnosis, blood taken before or within 7 days of starting treatment. Sequencing used PBMCs, obtained at tuberculosis diagnosis. The receptors derive from an adult with tuberculosis.

CDR3 sequence (DNA): TGTGCCAGCAGTTTAGGCGGGGGGGTCGAGACCCAGTACTTC. Encoded protein: CASSLGGGVETQYF. The chain employs TRBV27 and TRBJ2-5; 9 nucleotides line up with TRBD2. The CDR3 totals 14 residues. Trimming cost V 2 bases and J 5 bases; bases outside gene matches: 3. Germline CDR1 is MNHEY and CDR2 is SMNVEV (reference sequence).

The V call is TRBV30, the J call TRBJ2-7; D may be TRBD1 (5 bases). V dropped 3 bases and J dropped 1 base, with 7 bases sitting between them. The CDR3 loop spans 12 amino acids. Germline V gives CDR1 GTSNPN, CDR2 SVGIG (reference sequence). The DNA of the CDR3 is TGTGCCTGGAGGACAGATTCCTACGAGCAGTACTTC. The encoded protein is CAWRTDSYEQYF.

The genes are TRBV6-5 and TRBJ2-3, with a possible D match to TRBD2 (7 bases). CDR1 MNHEY and CDR2 SVGAGI come from the germline V gene. Trimming removed 2 bases at V and 3 bases at J, with 12 bases between. The CDR3 contains 15 residues. The CDR3 nucleotides are TGTGCCAGCAGTTACAAGGGGGGGGGTACAGATACGCAGTATTTT. Residues: CASSYKGGGTDTQYF.

The rearrangement joins TRBV30 to TRBJ2-5; D is perhaps TRBD2 (6 bases). Germline CDR1 and CDR2: GTSNPN and SVGIG (reference sequence). The CDR3 has 15 residues. V lost 5 bases and J lost 1, with 17 bases in between. Here the CDR3 DNA reads TGTGCCTGGTCCCCCCAGAGGGGACTCCAAGAGACCCAGTACTTC. Residues: CAWSPQRGLQETQYF.

This chain uses TRBV6-6 with TRBJ2-5; tentative D call: TRBD2 (7 bases). The CDR3 consists of 16 residues. The V gene lost 2 bases and the J gene lost 6 bases, with 19 bases spanning the gap. Germline loops: CDR1 MNHNY, CDR2 SVGAGI (reference sequence). The CDR3: CASSYEVAGAQKTQYF. The CDR3 nucleotides are TGTGCCAGCAGTTACGAGGTGGCGGGGGCTCAGAAGACCCAGTACTTC.

The V call is TRBV7-3, the J call TRBJ2-7; D unresolved. CDR1 and CDR2 (germline): SGHTA, FQGTGA. V was clipped by 1 base and J by 5 bases, with 9 bases between them. The CDR3 has 13 amino acids. The CDR3 DNA follows: TGTGCCAGCAGCTTAAATCCGTCCGACGAGCAGTACTTC. Amino acid sequence: CASSLNPSDEQYF.

The chain employs TRBV5-8 and TRBJ2-1, with 8 nucleotides matching TRBD1. The V and J ends lost 4 bases and 4 bases, in that order; junction bases with no gene match: 4. The CDR3 consists of 14 residues. The germline gives CDR1 SGHTS, CDR2 YDEGEE. CDR3 coding DNA: TGTGCCAGCAGCCTGGGACAGGTTTACAATGAGCAGTTCTTC. Amino acids: CASSLGQVYNEQFF.

The chain is built from TRBV19 and TRBJ2-2; TRBD2 aligns across 8 bases. This CDR3 has 16 residues. Trimming removed 7 bases from V and 6 bases from J; junction bases left unmatched: 13. In germline, CDR1 is LNHDA, CDR2 SQIVND (reference sequence). CDR3 region: CASIGSGGALPGELFF. DNA of the CDR3: TGTGCCAGTATAGGGTCCGGGGGGGCATTACCCGGGGAGCTGTTTTTT.

The gene calls are TRBV5-1 and TRBJ2-1; TRBD1 aligns across 8 bases. The ends lost 2 bases at V and 3 bases at J; junction bases unmatched: 13. The V gene's germline CDR1 is SGHRS and CDR2 YFSETQ. This CDR3 spans 18 amino acids. As DNA, the CDR3 is TGCGCCAGCAGCTTAGGACAGGGAATGGAGGGAATCTACAATGAGCAGTTCTTC. Its protein is CASSLGQGMEGIYNEQFF. The whole variable domain, remainder taken from reference TRBV5-1 and TRBJ2-1, is KAGVTQTPRYLIKTRGQQVTLSCSPISGHRSVSWYQQTPGQGLQFLFEYFSETQRNKGNFPGRFSGRQFSNSRSEMNVSTLELGDSALYLCASSLGQGMEGIYNEQFFGPGTRLTVL.

The chain uses TRBV28 and TRBJ1-6, with 7 nucleotides matching TRBD1. The germline V gene has CDR1 MDHEN and CDR2 SYDVKM. CDR3 length equals 16 residues. The ends lost 5 bases at V and 0 bases at J; junction bases unmatched: 4. The CDR3 DNA reads TGTGCCAGCAGTCCGACAGGGAACTCCTATAATTCACCCCTCCACTTT. Translated, it gives CASSPTGNSYNSPLHF.

The chain recombines TRBV27 with TRBJ2-6, with a weak D call TRBD2 (7 bases). The V gene's germline CDR1 is MNHEY and CDR2 SMNVEV (reference sequence). V was cut by 8 bases and J by 4 bases, with 21 bases left in between. The CDR3 has 17 residues. CDR3 coding DNA: TGTGCCAGCGGCCGGGGGGCCCTTCTGGACGGGGCCAACGTCCTGACTTTC. Protein sequence: CASGRGALLDGANVLTF.

J is TRBJ1-5 and V is TRBV2; 9 bases line up with TRBD1. With V trimmed by 6 bases and J by 4 bases, 7 bases remained unmatched. This CDR3 contains 15 residues. The germline gives CDR1 SNHLY, CDR2 FYNNEI. In DNA, the CDR3 is TGTGCCAGCAGCGCGGACAGGGGATGGAATCAGCCCCAGCATTTT. It yields the protein CASSADRGWNQPQHF.

The rearrangement joins TRBV10-3 to TRBJ2-5, with 13 bases aligning to TRBD2. The CDR3 is 16 amino acids. CDR1 is ENHRY, CDR2 SYGVKD, per germline. Trimming at V came to 4 bases and at J to 2 bases, leaving 4 bases not matched to a gene. The DNA for the CDR3 is TGTGCCATCAGTGGAGGACTAGCGGGGGAGCAAGAGACCCAGTACTTC. Encoded protein: CAISGGLAGEQETQYF.

V and J are TRBV12-5 and TRBJ1-1; unclear D gene. The germline V gene encodes CDR1 LGHNT and CDR2 FRNRAP. Trimming cost V 0 bases and J 1 base, with 9 bases left between them. This CDR3 comprises 15 residues. For the CDR3, the DNA is TGTGCTAGTGGTTTGGTAATATCACAGAACACTGAAGCTTTCTTT. It is translated as CASGLVISQNTEAFF.

This chain joins TRBV6-4 and TRBJ2-1; TRBD2 matches at 9 bases. The CDR3 extends over 15 amino acids. Germline V gene sequence: CDR1 MRHNA, CDR2 SNTAGT. V lost 6 bases and J lost 0; bases outside the gene matches: 3. CDR3 sequence: CASSDSGSSYNEQFF. In nucleotides, the CDR3 is TGTGCCAGCAGCGATAGCGGGAGCTCCTACAATGAGCAGTTCTTC.

V gene TRBV6-1 combines with J gene TRBJ2-7; D perhaps matches TRBD1 (7 bases). The CDR3 has 15 amino acids. Germline V lookup: CDR1 MNHNS, CDR2 SASEGT. Trimming cost V 7 bases and J 2 bases, with 18 bases left between them. Here the CDR3 DNA reads TGTGCCAGCACCCCCGGAGGGACAGCAACCTACGAGCAGTACGTC. Amino acid sequence: CASTPGGTATYEQYV.

V usage is TRBV6-1 and J usage is TRBJ2-7; 9 bases agree with TRBD1. The CDR3 length is 13 residues. Germline CDR1 MNHNS, CDR2 SASEGT. The CDR3 DNA reads as TGTGCTACGAGGGGACAGGGCACCAACGAGCAGTACTTC. This gives the protein CATRGQGTNEQYF.

This clone showed up just once. The V call is TRBV7-2, the J call TRBJ2-2, with 7 bases lining up with TRBD1. Germline CDR1 reads SGHTA; CDR2 reads FQGNSA. The V segment lost 5 bases and the J segment 4 bases; nucleotides outside the gene matches: 13. The CDR3 totals 17 residues. DNA for the CDR3: TGTGCCAGCAGCCCGGACAGGTATCGGAGCCGCACCGGGGAGCTGTTTTTT. It yields the protein CASSPDRYRSRTGELFF.

V is TRBV25-1 and J is TRBJ2-7; 7 bases fit TRBD1. The CDR3 is made up of 15 amino acids. V was clipped by 2 bases and J by 2 bases; unmatched bases: 6. From germline, CDR1 is MGHDK and CDR2 SYGVNS. The CDR3, as DNA: TGTGCCAGCAGTGAAGGGACAGACCCACCCTACGAGCAGTACTTC. Its translation is CASSEGTDPPYEQYF.

The V call is TRBV28, the J call TRBJ2-3, with TRBD2 matching 8 bases. Looked up from germline, CDR1 is MDHEN and CDR2 is SYDVKM. The J segment lost 0 bases and the V segment lost 8 bases, leaving 4 bases of the junction unmatched. The CDR3 contains 14 residues. CDR3 nucleotide sequence: TGTGCCAGCCGCCGGGGGGGTAGCACAGATACGCAGTATTTT. It codes for CASRRGGSTDTQYF.

This chain connects TRBV5-4 to TRBJ2-3, with D tentatively TRBD2 (6 bases). Trimming shortened V by 0 bases and J by 0 bases, and 14 bases separated the two germline ends. This CDR3 contains 17 residues. Germline CDR1 is SGHNT and CDR2 is YYREEE (reference sequence). The CDR3 DNA is TGTGCCAGCAGCTTGGCCCGGGGAGGAGCCAGCACAGATACGCAGTATTTT. Translating it yields CASSLARGGASTDTQYF.

The chain joins TRBV7-3 to TRBJ2-1; TRBD2 matches 11 bases. Trimming removed 5 bases from V and 10 bases from J; junction bases left unmatched: 4. This CDR3 is 13 amino acids long. CDR1 is SGHTA, CDR2 FQGTGA, per germline. CDR3 in DNA: TGTGCCAGCAGCAGCGGGACTAGCGGCGAGCAGTTCTTC. Translated, it gives CASSSGTSGEQFF.

The genes are TRBV2 and TRBJ1-2, with 10 bases that match TRBD1. CDR1 is SNHLY and CDR2 is FYNNEI in the germline V gene. The trim removed 4 bases at V and 5 bases at J, leaving 7 bases unmatched. The CDR3 totals 15 residues. The CDR3 protein is CASSGRDRGSYGYTF. The CDR3 DNA sequence: TGTGCCAGCAGTGGGAGGGACAGGGGATCTTATGGCTACACCTTC.

V and J are TRBV6-6 and TRBJ2-2; D remains unclear. Germline V lookup: CDR1 MNHNY, CDR2 SVGAGI (reference sequence). Trimming stripped 4 bases from V and 1 base from J, with 7 bases between. The CDR3 has 14 residues. The CDR3 sequence is CASSWAGNTGELFF. CDR3 in DNA: TGTGCCAGCAGTTGGGCAGGGAACACCGGGGAGCTGTTTTTT.

The chain links TRBV7-2 to TRBJ2-1; 8 bases fit TRBD2. CDR3 length: 15 amino acids. Germline CDR1 and CDR2: SGHTA and FQGNSA. J was trimmed by 6 bases and V by 5 bases; bases with no gene match: 9. The CDR3 region is CASSAGGGPGNEQFF. As DNA, the CDR3 is TGTGCCAGCAGCGCCGGGGGGGGTCCTGGCAATGAGCAGTTCTTC. The full variable domain, rest sourced from reference TRBV7-2 and TRBJ2-1, is GAGVSQSPSNKVTEKGKDVELRCDPISGHTALYWYRQSLGQGLEFLIYFQGNSAPDKSGLPSDRFSAERTGGSVSTLTIQRTQQEDSAVYLCASSAGGGPGNEQFFGPGTRLTVL.

This clone was seen once. The chain joins TRBV2 to TRBJ2-1, with 9 positions matching TRBD2. V trimming: 5 bases; J trimming: 10 bases; junction bases outside the gene matches: 12. CDR3 size: 15 residues. The V gene's germline CDR1 is SNHLY and CDR2 FYNNEI. CDR3 nucleotide sequence: TGTGCCAGCAGTTTTAGCGGGGGCTCGTCGGGGGAGCAGTTCTTC. It codes for CASSFSGGSSGEQFF.

This chain uses TRBV5-1 with TRBJ2-2; 10 bases line up with TRBD2. Germline loops: CDR1 SGHRS, CDR2 YFSETQ. Germline trimming cut 0 bases from V and 3 bases from J; bases unmatched to any gene: 5. CDR3 length: 17 residues. The CDR3 here is CASSLVVAGGHTGELFF. CDR3 in DNA: TGCGCCAGCAGCTTGGTGGTAGCGGGGGGTCACACCGGGGAGCTGTTTTTT.

The chain links TRBV6-4 to TRBJ2-2; TRBD2 aligns across 8 bases. This CDR3 is 19 amino acids long. J gave up 0 bases and V 5 bases, and 14 bases lay outside the gene matches. Germline CDR1 MRHNA, CDR2 SNTAGT. CDR3 DNA sequence: TGTGCCAGCAGTCCCGCGAATGGAGCGGGGGACCCGAACACCGGGGAGCTGTTTTTT. Residues: CASSPANGAGDPNTGELFF.

This clone occurred once. V is TRBV4-1 and J is TRBJ1-6, with 8 bases matching TRBD1. V was clipped by 3 bases and J by 10 bases; unmatched bases: 14. This CDR3 region has 17 residues. Germline CDR1 and CDR2: MGHRA and YSYEKL. CDR3 in amino acids: CASSHRTGIRTESPLHF. As DNA, the CDR3 is TGCGCCAGCAGCCATCGGACAGGGATAAGAACCGAATCACCCCTCCACTTT.

The chain is built from TRBV2 and TRBJ1-1, with D hard to call. The CDR3 runs 16 residues. The V and J ends lost 5 bases and 0 bases respectively, with 16 bases between them. Germline V gene data show CDR1 as SNHLY and CDR2 as FYNNEI. The CDR3 nucleotides read TGTGCCAGCAGTAGTGGGGAGCGCCGAATGAACACTGAAGCTTTCTTT. It yields the protein CASSSGERRMNTEAFF.

The CDR3 DNA is TGTGCCAGCAGTTACTGGCGGGGGGGGGAGACCCAGTACTTC. This sequence encodes CASSYWRGGETQYF. The chain carries TRBV6-5 and TRBJ2-5, with 9 bases lining up with TRBD2. V was clipped by 1 base and J by 5 bases; unmatched bases: 2. This CDR3 comprises 14 residues. Germline V gene sequence: CDR1 MNHEY, CDR2 SVGAGI.

The CDR3 region has the DNA TGTGCCAGCAGCTTGGTTCAGGCAGTTGAAGCTTTCTTT. Encoded protein: CASSLVQAVEAFF. The chain has TRBV5-5 and TRBJ1-1; D uncertain. This CDR3 region has 13 residues. Germline CDR1 is SGHKS and CDR2 is YYEKEE (reference sequence). Trimming shortened V by 0 bases and J by 7 bases, and 10 bases separated the two germline ends.